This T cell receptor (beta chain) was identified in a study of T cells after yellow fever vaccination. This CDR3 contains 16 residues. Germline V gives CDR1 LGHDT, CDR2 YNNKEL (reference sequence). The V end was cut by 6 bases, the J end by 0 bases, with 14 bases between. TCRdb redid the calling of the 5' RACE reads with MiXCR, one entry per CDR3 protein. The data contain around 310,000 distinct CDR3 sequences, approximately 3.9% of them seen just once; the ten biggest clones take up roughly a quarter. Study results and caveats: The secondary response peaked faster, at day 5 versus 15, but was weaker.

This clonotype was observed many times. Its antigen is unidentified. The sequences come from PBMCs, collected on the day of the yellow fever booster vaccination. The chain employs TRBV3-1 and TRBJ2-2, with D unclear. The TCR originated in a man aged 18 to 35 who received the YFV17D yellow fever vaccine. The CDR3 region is CASSPTVSTNTGELFF. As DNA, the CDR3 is TGTGCCAGCAGTCCGACCGTGTCCACGAACACCGGGGAGCTGTTTTTT.